This T cell receptor (beta chain) was obtained from a study of early T cells in non-severe SARS-CoV-2 infection. MiXCR, run by TCRdb on the 5' RACE reads, gives a single entry per CDR3 protein. Found here are roughly 110,000 distinct CDR3 sequences, around 10% of them singletons; the top ten hold around 8%. The J segment lost 0 bases and the V segment lost 0 bases, leaving 6 bases of the junction unmatched. CDR3 length: 17 amino acids. Germline CDR1 and CDR2: SGDLS and YYNGEE. This clonotype showed up just a few times. V and J are TRBV9 and TRBJ2-4, with TRBD1 identical over 7 bases. The sequencing input was whole blood. This receptor was obtained from an adult who was a healthcare worker with PCR-confirmed SARS-CoV-2 infection or an uninfected control (not recorded which). The CDR3 sequence: CASSVGGTELAKNIQYF. The CDR3 DNA follows: TGTGCCAGCAGCGTAGGGGGGACAGAACTAGCCAAAAACATTCAGTACTTC. The full variable domain, completed using reference TRBV9 and TRBJ2-4, is DSGVTQTPKHLITATGQRVTLRCSPRSGDLSVYWYQQSLDQGLQFLIQYYNGEERAKGNILERFSAQQFPDLHSELNLSSLELGDSALYFCASSVGGTELAKNIQYFGAGTRLSVL.